One and the same sample provided the 13 T cell receptor beta chains below, sequenced in a study of metastatic and nonmetastatic thyroid tumors. TCRdb re-clonotyped the PCR reads via MiXCR. The sample lists over 9,000 clones, less than 40% occurring once. All patients were treatment-naive before thyroid surgery. Source material: tumor tissue. The receptors were sampled from a female donor with papillary thyroid cancer or a benign thyroid nodule (not recorded which). Some clones in this sample may be carry-over from other donors' samples.

By share of the sample, this clone is medium-sized. The V call is TRBV28, the J call TRBJ2-1; TRBD1 is a possible D gene (5 bases). V gave up 2 bases and J gave up 7 bases, with 6 bases separating them. The CDR3 extends over 12 amino acids. Per the germline V gene, CDR1 is MDHEN and CDR2 is SYDVKM. CDR3 bases: TGTGCCAGCAGTTTAGGGGCGAATGAGCAGTTCTTC. This translates into CASSLGANEQFF.

In this sample, this clone turned up once. V is TRBV30 and J is TRBJ1-1, with D unclear. Between the trimmed V and J ends, which lost 7 bases and 11 bases, there was a span of 17 bases. Germline CDR1 reads GTSNPN; CDR2 reads SVGIG (reference sequence). The CDR3 has 11 amino acids. The CDR3 spells CASILRYMAFF. CDR3 bases: TGTGCCTCTATTCTTAGGTATATGGCTTTCTTT.

V is TRBV5-1 and J is TRBJ2-1, with D possibly being TRBD1 (6 bases). CDR3 length: 15 residues. V lost 4 bases and J lost 2, with 13 bases in between. Germline-derived CDR1 and CDR2 are SGHRS and YFSETQ. CDR3 DNA sequence: TGCGCCAGCAGCCCGACAGGACCTACCTACAATGAGCAGTTCTTC. As protein: CASSPTGPTYNEQFF.

Sample share makes this clone medium-sized. This sequence joins TRBV20-1 and TRBJ2-2; 12 nucleotides agree with TRBD2. This CDR3 is built from 17 residues. The V gene's germline CDR1 is DFQATT and CDR2 SNEGSKA (reference sequence). Trimming cost V 2 bases and J 5 bases; bases outside gene matches: 9. In DNA form, the CDR3 reads TGCAGTGCTAGAAGCCTAGCGGGGGGGCGATGGACCGGGGAGCTGTTTTTT. Residues: CSARSLAGGRWTGELFF.

The sample holds many counts of this clone. The rearrangement joins TRBV14 to TRBJ2-5; D assignment may be TRBD1 or TRBD2 (5 bases each). The CDR3 spans 18 residues. The germline V and J ends were trimmed by 2 bases and 2 bases, with 21 bases remaining between them. Germline V CDR1 and CDR2: SGHDN, FVKESK. The CDR3 region has the DNA TGTGCCAGCAGCCAAAGACGAGGGACGGTGGCAGGGCAAGAGACCCAGTACTTC. This translates into CASSQRRGTVAGQETQYF.

The V and J genes are TRBV7-9 and TRBJ2-2; maybe TRBD1 (6 bases). V lost 1 base, J lost 2 bases, and 8 bases lay in between. The V gene's germline CDR1 is SEHNR and CDR2 FQNEAQ (reference sequence). The CDR3 spans 15 residues. The CDR3 DNA follows: TGTGCCAGCAGCTTAGGGACAGCCAACACCGGGGAGCTGTTTTTT. This encodes CASSLGTANTGELFF.

Judged by abundance, this clone is medium-sized (0.01 to 0.1%). The rearrangement joins TRBV19 to TRBJ2-3, with 11 nucleotides matching TRBD2. The CDR3 has 16 amino acids. The V gene's germline CDR1 is LNHDA and CDR2 SQIVND (reference sequence). V was clipped by 6 bases and J by 2 bases; unmatched bases: 7. The chain's CDR3 is CASSLAGGPNTDTQYF. CDR3 sequence (DNA): TGTGCCAGTAGCCTAGCGGGGGGACCGAACACAGATACGCAGTATTTT.

The CDR3 sequence: CASSRQGEGTEAFF. The CDR3 DNA is TGTGCCAGCTCACGTCAGGGGGAAGGCACTGAAGCTTTCTTT. The chain couples TRBV18 to TRBJ1-1, with 7 bases matching TRBD1. Germline trimming cut 4 bases from V and 4 bases from J; bases unmatched to any gene: 6. Germline V gene data show CDR1 as KGHSH and CDR2 as LQKENI. The CDR3 is 14 residues long.

The rearrangement uses TRBV2 and TRBJ2-3, with TRBD2 matching over 7 bases. J lost 5 bases, V lost 3 bases, and 5 bases had no gene match. This CDR3 is 14 amino acids long. Looked up from germline, CDR1 is SNHLY and CDR2 is FYNNEI. CDR3 nucleotides: TGTGCCAGCAGTGATGGGGGGGTGGTAGATACGCAGTATTTT. It encodes CASSDGGVVDTQYF.

V and J are TRBV20-1 and TRBJ2-6; no firm D call. CDR3 length: 14 residues. Looked up from germline, CDR1 is DFQATT and CDR2 is SNEGSKA (reference sequence). V shed 5 bases and J shed 0 bases, with 8 bases lying between them. This CDR3 reads CSAPKGSGANVLTF. DNA of the CDR3: TGCAGTGCTCCTAAAGGCTCTGGGGCCAACGTCCTGACTTTC.

Concerning this clone itself: Compared with germline, one end of the junction differs, possibly owing to a read error. This chain links TRBV12-3 or TRBV12-4 with TRBJ2-3, with 7 bases matching TRBD2. The CDR3 is made up of 15 amino acids. CDR3 in DNA: TGTGCCATCAGTTTAAGGCTAGCGGCTACAGATACGCAGTATTTT. As protein: CAISLRLAATDTQYF.

DNA for the CDR3: TGTGCCAGCAGCCCCAGGACAGGGTTCACAGATACGCAGTATTTT. It codes for CASSPRTGFTDTQYF. The chain has TRBV7-8 and TRBJ2-3; 8 bases are shared with TRBD1. The CDR3 runs 15 residues. V shed 5 bases, J shed 2 bases, and the junction held 6 bases outside the gene matches. Germline V gene lookup returns CDR1 SGHVS and CDR2 FQNEAQ.

By sample fraction, this clone is medium-sized. In the same sample, other DNA sequences code for this CDR3. This rearrangement joins TRBV19 to TRBJ1-4; the D gene is possibly TRBD1 (5 bases). Trimming left V 3 bases short and J 6 bases short, with 14 bases between. Germline V gene lookup returns CDR1 LNHDA and CDR2 SQIVND (reference sequence). The CDR3 has 15 amino acids. CDR3 loop: CASSIYGTEDEKLFF. CDR3 bases: TGTGCCAGTAGTATTTATGGGACGGAGGATGAAAAACTGTTTTTT.